The next 14 T cell receptor beta chains were all read from a single sample in a study of blood T cell repertoires in COVID-19. Assay: immunoSEQ multiplex PCR; the TCRdb copy retains only in-frame clones and omits some. The sample has roughly 99,000 clones; about nine tenths are singletons. The sample comprised peripheral blood. Receptors originate from a woman aged 30 to 39 with acute or convalescent COVID-19.

J is TRBJ1-5 and V is TRBV5-1; 7 bases are a match to TRBD1. This CDR3 contains 15 residues. J lost 7 bases, V lost 0 bases, and 7 bases had no gene match. Germline lookup yields CDR1 SGHRS and CDR2 YFSETQ. CDR3 DNA sequence: TGCGCCAGCAGCTTGGATAGGGCAGGGGGGCAGCCCCAGCATTTT. It encodes CASSLDRAGGQPQHF.

V is TRBV3-1 (or the pseudogene TRBV3-2) and J is TRBJ1-1; maybe TRBD1 (6 bases). Germline CDR1 and CDR2: LGHDT and YNNKEL (reference sequence). V lost 6 bases to trimming and J lost 7 bases, with 15 bases between them. The CDR3 is 13 residues long. CDR3 in amino acids: CASRSSGAGEAFF. The CDR3 bases are TGTGCCAGCAGATCCTCAGGGGCCGGTGAAGCTTTCTTT.

The chain couples TRBV7-9 to TRBJ1-1; D remains ambiguous. CDR3 length: 14 amino acids. Germline lookup yields CDR1 SEHNR and CDR2 FQNEAQ (reference sequence). V was clipped by 2 bases and J by 4 bases, with 11 bases between them. The CDR3 coding sequence is TGTGCCAGCAGCTTATCGGCGGTAGGCACTGAAGCTTTCTTT. Amino acid sequence: CASSLSAVGTEAFF.

The chain combines TRBV27 with TRBJ1-2, with 9 bases that match TRBD1. This CDR3 region has 15 residues. The V segment lost 5 bases and the J segment 4 bases; nucleotides outside the gene matches: 8. The germline V gene encodes CDR1 MNHEY and CDR2 SMNVEV (reference sequence). CDR3 protein: CASSLGTGFGYGYTF. CDR3 nucleotide sequence: TGTGCCAGCAGTCTCGGGACAGGGTTCGGCTATGGCTACACCTTC.

This sequence joins TRBV6-6 and TRBJ2-7; a weak D match, TRBD1 (5 bases). Trimming took off 0 bases at V and 7 bases at J, with 16 bases between the two ends. The CDR3 is made up of 15 amino acids. From germline, CDR1 is MNHNY and CDR2 SVGAGI (reference sequence). The CDR3 region is CASSYSEGATTEQYF. CDR3 bases: TGTGCCAGCAGTTACTCGGAAGGGGCCACTACGGAGCAGTACTTC.

The chain uses TRBV7-3 and TRBJ1-1; 9 bases are a match to TRBD1. Unmatched junction bases numbered 4, after V lost 2 bases and J lost 3 bases. The V gene's germline CDR1 is SGHTA and CDR2 FQGTGA. The CDR3 is 15 amino acids. CDR3 loop: CASSLGDRVDTEAFF. Here the CDR3 DNA reads TGTGCCAGCAGCTTAGGGGACAGGGTAGACACTGAAGCTTTCTTT.

This clone appeared a single time. The rearrangement links TRBV5-1 to TRBJ2-3; tentatively, D is TRBD2 (6 bases). The V end lost 6 bases, the J end lost 2 bases, and 16 bases lay between the germline ends. Germline-derived CDR1 and CDR2 are SGHRS and YFSETQ. There are 15 residues in the CDR3. This CDR3 reads CASKDGGILTDTQYF. CDR3 nucleotide sequence: TGCGCCAGCAAGGACGGCGGGATTCTCACAGATACGCAGTATTTT. Based on the CDR3 plus reference TRBV5-1 and TRBJ2-3, the full variable domain is KAGVTQTPRYLIKTRGQQVTLSCSPISGHRSVSWYQQTPGQGLQFLFEYFSETQRNKGNFPGRFSGRQFSNSRSEMNVSTLELGDSALYLCASKDGGILTDTQYFGPGTRLTVL.

CDR3 bases: TGTGCCAGCAGGCGCTCCGGGACACACGAAAAACTGTTTTTT. Its translation: CASRRSGTHEKLFF. The J gene is TRBJ1-4, the V gene TRBV28, with a possible D match to TRBD1 (6 bases). V lost 6 bases and J 8 bases, leaving 16 bases between the germline ends. Germline CDR1 and CDR2: MDHEN and SYDVKM. This CDR3 contains 14 residues.

This rearrangement joins TRBV5-6 to TRBJ1-1, with TRBD1 identical over 8 bases. Germline assignment: CDR1 SGHDT and CDR2 YYEEEE. The trim removed 4 bases at V and 1 base at J, leaving 15 bases unmatched. This CDR3 has 18 residues. CDR3 loop: CASSLRQGSLWTNTEAFF. CDR3 sequence (DNA): TGTGCCAGCAGCCTACGACAGGGGAGCCTCTGGACGAACACTGAAGCTTTCTTT. The whole variable domain, remainder taken from reference TRBV5-6 and TRBJ1-1, is DAGVTQSPTHLIKTRGQQVTLRCSPKSGHDTVSWYQQALGQGPQFIFQYYEEEERQRGNFPDRFSGHQFPNYSSELNVNALLLGDSALYLCASSLRQGSLWTNTEAFFGQGTRLTVV.

The genes are TRBV30 and TRBJ1-5; no reliable D call. CDR1 GTSNPN and CDR2 SVGIG come from the germline V gene (reference sequence). Trimming pared 0 bases from V and 3 bases from J, leaving 6 bases between. The CDR3 has 13 amino acids. The CDR3 here is CAWSVWLNQPQHF. In DNA, the CDR3 is TGTGCCTGGAGTGTATGGCTCAATCAGCCCCAGCATTTT.

The V gene is TRBV28, the J gene TRBJ1-5; D is uncertain. The CDR3 runs to 16 residues. Germline lookup yields CDR1 MDHEN and CDR2 SYDVKM. Trimming removed 5 bases from V and 5 bases from J, with 19 bases in between. CDR3 in amino acids: CASSGPQGASHQPQHF. The CDR3 DNA sequence: TGTGCCAGCAGTGGCCCTCAAGGAGCTAGTCATCAGCCCCAGCATTTT.

This clone was seen more than once but under ten times. The chain employs TRBV5-4 and TRBJ2-7, with D perhaps matching TRBD1 (6 bases). Trimming pared 0 bases from V and 3 bases from J, leaving 7 bases between. In germline, CDR1 is SGHNT, CDR2 YYREEE (reference sequence). CDR3 size: 13 residues. Written as DNA, the CDR3 is TGTGCCAGCAGCTTGGACAGGGTCTACGAGCAGTACTTC. Its protein is CASSLDRVYEQYF.

This chain uses TRBV12-3 or TRBV12-4 with TRBJ1-5; D gene ambiguous. Trimming stripped 5 bases from V and 7 bases from J, with 12 bases between. The CDR3 runs 13 residues. The CDR3 nucleotides are TGTGCCAGCAGTCCCGGAGGGCGCCAGCCCCAGCATTTT. It translates to CASSPGGRQPQHF.

The rearrangement joins TRBV27 to TRBJ1-2; D is uncertain. The length of the CDR3 is 17 residues. Germline CDR1 is MNHEY and CDR2 is SMNVEV (reference sequence). V was cut by 2 bases and J by 2 bases, with 18 bases left in between. This chain's CDR3 is CASSLSFRGSYNYGYTF. For the CDR3, the DNA is TGTGCCAGCAGTTTAAGCTTCCGGGGTTCTTACAACTATGGCTACACCTTC.